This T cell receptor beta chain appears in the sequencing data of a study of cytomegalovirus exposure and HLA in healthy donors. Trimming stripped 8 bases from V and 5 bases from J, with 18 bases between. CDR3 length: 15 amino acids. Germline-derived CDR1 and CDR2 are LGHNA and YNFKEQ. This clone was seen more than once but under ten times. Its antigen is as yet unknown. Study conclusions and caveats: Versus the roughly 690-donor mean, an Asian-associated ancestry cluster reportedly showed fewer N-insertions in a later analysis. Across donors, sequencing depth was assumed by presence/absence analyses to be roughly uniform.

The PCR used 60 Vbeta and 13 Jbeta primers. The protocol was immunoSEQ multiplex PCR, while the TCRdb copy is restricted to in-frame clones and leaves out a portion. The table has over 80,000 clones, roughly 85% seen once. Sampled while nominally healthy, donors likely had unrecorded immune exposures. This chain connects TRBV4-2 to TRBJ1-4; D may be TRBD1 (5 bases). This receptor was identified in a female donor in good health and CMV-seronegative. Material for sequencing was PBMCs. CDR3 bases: TGTGCCAGCGGGGGACGGTCAAGCGGGAATGAAAAACTGTTTTTT. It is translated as CASGGRSSGNEKLFF.